Listed below are T cell receptor beta chains from one sample, sequenced in a study of blood T cell repertoires in COVID-19. The data were produced by immunoSEQ multiplex PCR, yet TCRdb's version contains in-frame clones alone and is incomplete. The sample lists some 49,000 clones, 85% occurring once. Sequenced input: peripheral blood. Receptors were obtained from a human donor in a cohort sampled during active COVID-19. The CDR3 runs from the conserved cysteine through the conserved F or W. The D gene is left open where the match is weak. Clone size is shown for a subset of rows, as once, few, many or a class of expanded clone.

V gene	J gene	D gene	clone size	CDR3 DNA	CDR3 protein
TRBV18	TRBJ1-3	NA	NA	TGTGCCAGCTCACCACCTACAGGAGGGGTCTCTGGTGGAAACACCATATATTTT	CASSPPTGGVSGGNTIYF
TRBV30	TRBJ2-4	NA	NA	TGTGCCTGGGGACTCAATAGCATTCAGTACTTC	CAWGLNSIQYF
TRBV28	TRBJ2-1	TRBD2	NA	TGTGCCAGCAGTTTATCCGGGACTAGCGGTTCCAATGAGCAGTTCTTC	CASSLSGTSGSNEQFF
TRBV5-1	TRBJ2-5	NA	NA	TGCGCCAGCAGTGATCTAGCCGAGGGAGAGACCCAGTACTTC	CASSDLAEGETQYF
TRBV7-9	TRBJ2-7	TRBD2	NA	TGTGCCAGCAGCTTAGAACTAGCGGGAACGATGGGGCAGTACTTC	CASSLELAGTMGQYF
TRBV4-3	TRBJ1-6	TRBD1	NA	TGCGCCAGCAGCCAAGTGCGGACAGGGGGCTATTCACCCCTCCACTTT	CASSQVRTGGYSPLHF
TRBV29-1	TRBJ2-2	TRBD2	NA	TGCAGCGTTGATTTTACTAGCGGAGGCGGGGAGCTGTTTTTT	CSVDFTSGGGELFF
TRBV7-9	TRBJ2-7	NA	NA	TGTGCCAGCAGCTTAGCGGGAAGGGGGGGCGAGCAGTACTTC	CASSLAGRGGEQYF
TRBV11-2	TRBJ1-1	NA	NA	TGTGCCAGCAGTCTGAGGCGTATGGCTTTCTTT	CASSLRRMAFF
TRBV27	TRBJ1-4	NA	few	TGTGCCAGCAGTCTTCGTACAGGATCGGAAAAACTGTTTTTT	CASSLRTGSEKLFF
TRBV18	TRBJ2-1	TRBD2	NA	TGTGCCAGCTCACCGGGAGGGAGAAGCTCCTACAATGAGCAGTTCTTC	CASSPGGRSSYNEQFF
TRBV11-2	TRBJ2-7	NA	NA	TGTGCCAGCAGCTCCTCCCGAGGGCGGGTTCTCTACGAGCAGTACTTC	CASSSSRGRVLYEQYF
TRBV6-5	TRBJ1-2	NA	once	TGTGCCAGCAGTTACTCAGGAGGGGCGCGTGGCTATGGCTACACCTTC	CASSYSGGARGYGYTF
TRBV2	TRBJ1-2	NA	NA	TGTGCCAGCAGGGGGAGGGGGTCCGTCGGCTACACCTTC	CASRGRGSVGYTF
TRBV29-1	TRBJ1-2	NA	NA	TGCAGCGTTCCGCCGACAGGAGGATATGGCTACACCTTC	CSVPPTGGYGYTF
TRBV7-9	TRBJ2-2	TRBD1	NA	TGTGCCAGCAGGACCGGGACAGGGAACACCGGGGAGCTGTTTTTT	CASRTGTGNTGELFF
TRBV13	TRBJ1-1	TRBD1	NA	TGTGCCAGCAGCGTCGACAGGGGAGGCACTGAAGCTTTCTTT	CASSVDRGGTEAFF
TRBV27	TRBJ2-5	NA	NA	TGTGCCAGCAGTTTGAAACACCCTCTGTGGGAGACCCAGTACTTC	CASSLKHPLWETQYF
TRBV4-3	TRBJ2-3	NA	NA	TGCGCCAGCAGAAGGGGGGGGATCGGGGATACGCAGTATTTT	CASRRGGIGDTQYF
TRBV10-2	TRBJ2-5	NA	NA	TGCGCCAGCAGCAGGGGCCAAGAGACCCAGTACTTC	CASSRGQETQYF
TRBV5-5	TRBJ2-7	NA	NA	TGTGCCAGCAGCTTGGGGGAGGGGGGCGGCTACGAGCAGTACTTC	CASSLGEGGGYEQYF
TRBV9	TRBJ1-4	NA	NA	TGTGCCAGCAGCGTAGAAGGACGGGGGGCCAATGAAAAACTGTTTTTT	CASSVEGRGANEKLFF
TRBV30	TRBJ1-6	TRBD1	NA	TGTGCCTGGAGTGTAGTGGGACAGGGGGCGCGGATGGAGAATTCACCCCTCCACTTT	CAWSVVGQGARMENSPLHF
TRBV2	TRBJ1-5	NA	NA	TGTGCCAGCAGTGAATTGCAGGGTAGTAATCAGCCCCAGCATTTT	CASSELQGSNQPQHF
TRBV27	TRBJ2-1	TRBD1	medium-sized	TGTGCCAGCAGTTTATCGGGACAGTTTACCTACAATGAGCAGTTCTTC	CASSLSGQFTYNEQFF
TRBV28	TRBJ1-2	NA	NA	TGTGCCAGCAGCCCCCACCGGAGACTGGGCTACACCTTC	CASSPHRRLGYTF
TRBV14	TRBJ1-1	NA	once	TGTGCCAGCAGTGGCATTATCCGGGACACCAGTTCAGAAGCTTTCTTT	CASSGIIRDTSSEAFF
TRBV9	TRBJ2-7	TRBD1	NA	TGTGCCAGCAGCGTAGGGACAGGCATCTACGAGCAGTACTTC	CASSVGTGIYEQYF
TRBV6-4	TRBJ1-6	NA	NA	TGTGCCAGCAGTGATGGGGGGAATTCACCCCTCCACTTT	CASSDGGNSPLHF
TRBV24-1	TRBJ1-5	NA	once	TGTGCCACCAGTGATTTGCAGGGCAGGGATAATCAGCCCCAGCATTTT	CATSDLQGRDNQPQHF
TRBV19	TRBJ2-5	NA	NA	TGTGCCAGTAGCCCTCGGGGAGTCCGTAACAAAGAGACCCAGTACTTC	CASSPRGVRNKETQYF
TRBV29-1	TRBJ2-1	TRBD2	once	TGCAGCGTTCTAGCGGGAGGGCCTCGTGAGCAGTTCTTC	CSVLAGGPREQFF
TRBV6-1	TRBJ1-5	NA	NA	TGTGCCAGCAGTGAACGGTGGAGGGTTGGTCAGCCCCAGCATTTT	CASSERWRVGQPQHF
TRBV6-6	TRBJ1-1	NA	NA	TGTGCCAGCGGCAGGGTTGAAGCTTTCTTT	CASGRVEAFF
TRBV2	TRBJ1-5	TRBD1	NA	TGTGCCAGCAGTGAGACAGGGGTGGGGCAGCCCCAGCATTTT	CASSETGVGQPQHF
TRBV19	TRBJ1-1	TRBD1	NA	TGTGCCAGTATCCACAGGGGGCTGAACACTGAAGCTTTCTTT	CASIHRGLNTEAFF
TRBV2	TRBJ2-7	TRBD2	few	TGTGCCAGCAGTGACAGCGGGAGGACGTACGAGCAGTACTTC	CASSDSGRTYEQYF
TRBV7-3	TRBJ2-3	NA	NA	TGTGCCAGCAGCCTATCGGGACTTAACACAGATACGCAGTATTTT	CASSLSGLNTDTQYF
TRBV14	TRBJ2-7	NA	NA	TGTGCCAGCAGCCAAGACAAGATCCCCAGGCGGCAGTACTTC	CASSQDKIPRRQYF
TRBV7-9	TRBJ2-2	NA	NA	TGTGCCAGCAGCCCCACCCGGGGGAGGGGGACCGGGGAGCTGTTTTTT	CASSPTRGRGTGELFF
TRBV29-1	TRBJ2-1	TRBD1	NA	TGCAGCGTTGGGAAGACAGGGAACAATGAGCAGTTCTTC	CSVGKTGNNEQFF
TRBV29-1	TRBJ2-1	TRBD2	NA	TGCAGCGCCTCGGGACTAGCGGGTTACAATGAGCAGTTCTTC	CSASGLAGYNEQFF
TRBV27	TRBJ2-1	TRBD2	medium-sized	TGTGCCAGCAGTCCCGGACTAGCGGGGTTCTACAATGAGCAGTTCTTC	CASSPGLAGFYNEQFF
TRBV28	TRBJ1-1	NA	once	TGTGCCAGCAGTTTTAGGGGGTCATACATGAACACTGAAGCTTTCTTT	CASSFRGSYMNTEAFF
TRBV28	TRBJ1-3	NA	NA	TGTGCCAGCAGTCCGCAACAGATCGACCTTGACGACACCATATATTTT	CASSPQQIDLDDTIYF
TRBV2	TRBJ2-5	TRBD2	NA	TGTGCCAGCACCCTCCCGGAGCTAGCGGGAGAGCAAGAGACCCAGTACTTC	CASTLPELAGEQETQYF
TRBV28	TRBJ2-5	TRBD1	NA	TGTGCCAGCAGTCCCCGGACAGGGGGCCAGGAGACCCAGTACTTC	CASSPRTGGQETQYF
TRBV15	TRBJ2-3	TRBD2	NA	TGTGCCACCAGTAGCACTGACTGGACTAGCGGGAGCCCAGATACGCAGTATTTT	CATSSTDWTSGSPDTQYF
TRBV5-5	TRBJ1-4	NA	few	TGTGCCAGCAGCCTGGCGGGGTTCAAGGAAAAACTGTTTTTT	CASSLAGFKEKLFF
TRBV7-9	TRBJ2-7	TRBD1	NA	TGTGCCAGCAGTTTTGGACAGGGGTCCTACGAGCAGTACTTC	CASSFGQGSYEQYF
TRBV18	TRBJ1-4	NA	once	TGTGCCAGCTCACCTTTACAAGATCTCCATGAAAAACTGTTTTTT	CASSPLQDLHEKLFF